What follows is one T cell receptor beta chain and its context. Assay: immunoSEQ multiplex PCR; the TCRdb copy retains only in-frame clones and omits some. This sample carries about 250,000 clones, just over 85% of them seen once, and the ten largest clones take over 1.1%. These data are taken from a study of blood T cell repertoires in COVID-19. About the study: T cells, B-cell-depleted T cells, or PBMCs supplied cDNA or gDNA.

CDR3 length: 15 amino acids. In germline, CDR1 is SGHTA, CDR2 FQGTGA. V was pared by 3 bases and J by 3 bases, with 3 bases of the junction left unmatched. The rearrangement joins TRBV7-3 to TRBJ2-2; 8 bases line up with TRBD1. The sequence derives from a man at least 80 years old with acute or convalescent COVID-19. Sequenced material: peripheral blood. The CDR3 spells CASSFRQGYTGELFF. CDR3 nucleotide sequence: TGTGCCAGCAGCTTCCGACAGGGGTACACCGGGGAGCTGTTTTTT.